This TCR beta chain appears in the sequencing data of a study of T cell changes during pregnancy in multiple sclerosis. CDR1 and CDR2 from the germline V gene are KGHSH and LQKENI. V gave up 8 bases and J gave up 0 bases; unmatched junction bases: 15. The CDR3 consists of 17 residues. The table came from immunoSEQ multiplex PCR; TCRdb's copy has only in-frame clones and leaves some out. The sample gives about 81,000 clones, 94% of which show up once; 2% to 2.5% is in the top ten. The V call is TRBV18, the J call TRBJ1-2, with TRBD1 identical over 7 bases. The TCR originated in a female donor with multiple sclerosis, enrolled in a pregnancy study. Here the sequenced sample was peripheral blood, taken in the third trimester of pregnancy. CDR3 in DNA: TGTGCCAGCCGCGCGACAGGGTTCAACTACCCTAACTATGGCTACACCTTC. Translation gives CASRATGFNYPNYGYTF.